This T cell receptor (beta chain) stems from a study of beta chain features in type 1 diabetes. Study findings and constraints: When Type 1 diabetes patients were examined, their TCRB CDR3s proved moderately but significantly shorter in all four CD4+ subsets.

This clone appeared a few times. Its antigen is currently unknown. Sorting of CD4+ naive, central memory, regulatory and stem cell-like memory cells was performed via CD45RO/CCR7/CD25/CD127/CD95/CD27. Trimming cost V 4 bases and J 11 bases, with 14 bases left between them. The CDR3 runs to 12 residues. Germline CDR1 is SNHLY and CDR2 is FYNNEI. The authors reverse transcribed all of the isolated RNA, so sequencing captured expressed TCRB transcripts. Repertoires were generated with immunoSEQ multiplex PCR, while TCRdb's copy carries only in-frame clones and drops some. The profile shows 330,000 or so clones, around an eighth of them singletons.

This TCR was recovered from a woman younger than 30 with type 1 diabetes. The chain has TRBV2 and TRBJ1-1, with D possibly TRBD1 on 6 matching bases. Sequences were obtained from naive CD4+ T cells from blood. In nucleotides, the CDR3 is TGTGCCAGCAGTGGGCAGGGGCCGCGGGCTTTCTTT. Translated, it gives CASSGQGPRAFF. Complete variable domain (other parts from reference TRBV2 and TRBJ1-1): EPEVTQTPSHQVTQMGQEVILRCVPISNHLYFYWYRQILGQKVEFLVSFYNNEISEKSEIFDDQFSVERPDGSNFTLKIRSTKLEDSAMYFCASSGQGPRAFFGQGTRLTVV.